The present T cell receptor (beta chain) was sequenced within a study of blood T cell repertoires in COVID-19. Trimming removed 0 bases from V and 5 bases from J, with 8 bases in between. Germline V gene lookup returns CDR1 SGHAT and CDR2 FQNNGV. The CDR3 consists of 13 residues. Libraries were prepared by immunoSEQ multiplex PCR; TCRdb keeps only in-frame clonotypes and omits some of them. The data show 200,000 to 250,000 clones, around 81% seen once. The sample was peripheral blood. The gene calls are TRBV11-2 and TRBJ2-7, with D possibly being TRBD1 (6 bases). This TCR was sampled from a woman in her fifties or sixties with active or convalescent COVID-19. The CDR3 protein is CASSLDPGDEQYF. CDR3 nucleotide sequence: TGTGCCAGCAGCTTAGATCCAGGGGACGAGCAGTACTTC.